The 22 T cell receptor beta chains reported below all come from one sample, sequenced in a study of shared clonotypes between healthy human individuals. Using immunoSEQ multiplex PCR, the repertoire was profiled, and TCRdb retains in-frame clones only, with some absent. The table lists under 750,000 clones, approximately 72% of them singletons. Sample: memory CD4+ T cells sorted from blood. Documented subset: CD45RA-negative fraction. The source is a young woman in good health.

The gene calls are TRBV27 and TRBJ2-7, with D perhaps matching TRBD2 (6 bases). The CDR3 sequence is 12 residues long. Per germline, CDR1 MNHEY and CDR2 SMNVEV (reference sequence). The V end lost 8 bases, the J end lost 1 base, and 9 bases lay between the germline ends. The CDR3 DNA reads as TGTGCCAGCGGCGGGGCATCCTACGAGCAGTACTTC. It yields the protein CASGGASYEQYF.

The chain uses TRBV30 and TRBJ2-3; TRBD1 matches 10 bases. The V gene's germline CDR1 is GTSNPN and CDR2 SVGIG (reference sequence). CDR3 length: 15 residues. Germline trimming cut 3 bases from V and 2 bases from J; bases unmatched to any gene: 5. CDR3 amino acids: CAWRRGQGVTDTQYF. In DNA form, the CDR3 reads TGTGCCTGGAGGAGAGGACAGGGGGTCACAGATACGCAGTATTTT.

In this sample, this clone turned up many times. The chain combines TRBV5-4 with TRBJ2-3; D call uncertain. Trimming stripped 4 bases from V and 0 bases from J, with 15 bases between. In germline, CDR1 is SGHNT, CDR2 YYREEE (reference sequence). The CDR3 is 16 amino acids. CDR3 sequence: CASSPEIHSSTDTQYF. The CDR3 DNA reads TGTGCCAGCAGCCCGGAGATCCATTCTAGCACAGATACGCAGTATTTT.

DNA of the CDR3: TGTGCCACCGACGCAGGCAGGGGGTTGAATCAGCCCCAGCATTTT. This sequence encodes CATDAGRGLNQPQHF. This chain joins TRBV6-6 and TRBJ1-5; 7 bases match TRBD1. Trimming took 10 bases from V and 4 from J; bases not matched to a gene: 13. Germline assignment: CDR1 MNHNY and CDR2 SVGAGI (reference sequence). CDR3 length equals 15 residues.

This chain links TRBV21-1 with TRBJ2-4; no check of the table's D call, TRBD2, against the DNA was made. TRBV21-1 represents a pseudogene. CDR3 length: 20 residues. The CDR3 DNA is TGTGCCAGCAGCAAAATTGAGAGGGAGGCCCCCGAACTAGCCAAAAACATTCAGTACTTC. It specifies CASSKIEREAPELAKNIQYF.

J is TRBJ2-3 and V is TRBV2, with D hard to call. Between the trimmed V and J ends, which lost 11 bases and 0 bases, there was a span of 12 bases. Per germline, CDR1 SNHLY and CDR2 FYNNEI. The CDR3 length is 13 residues. CDR3 coding DNA: TGTGCCGGATCAGGTTACAGCACAGATACGCAGTATTTT. As protein: CAGSGYSTDTQYF.

This chain links TRBV9 with TRBJ2-6; 9 bases map to TRBD2. Germline assignment: CDR1 SGDLS and CDR2 YYNGEE. The CDR3 is 19 residues long. V lost 2 bases, J lost 0 bases, and 9 bases stayed unmatched. The CDR3 loop is CASSVGVAGAYSGANVLTF. For the CDR3, the DNA is TGTGCCAGCAGCGTTGGGGTAGCGGGAGCCTACTCTGGGGCCAACGTCCTGACTTTC.

CDR3 loop: CASSYTAATGAQYF. The DNA for the CDR3 is TGTGCCAGCAGTTACACGGCGGCCACTGGGGCCCAGTACTTC. J is TRBJ2-5 and V is TRBV6-5, with D uncertain. CDR3 size: 14 residues. V was trimmed by 2 bases and J by 9 bases, leaving 16 bases between them. Germline V gene sequence: CDR1 MNHEY, CDR2 SVGAGI.

The rearrangement joins TRBV5-4 to TRBJ1-1; 12 bases map to TRBD1. The CDR3 is 18 amino acids. Trimming removed 4 bases from V and 4 bases from J; junction bases left unmatched: 14. CDR1 is SGHNT and CDR2 is YYREEE in the germline V gene (reference sequence). The CDR3 loop is CASSPSPGQGAGGTEAFF. CDR3 DNA: TGTGCCAGCAGCCCGAGCCCGGGACAGGGGGCAGGTGGCACTGAAGCTTTCTTT. The full variable domain, completed using reference TRBV5-4 and TRBJ1-1, is ETGVTQSPTHLIKTRGQQVTLRCSSQSGHNTVSWYQQALGQGPQFIFQYYREEENGRGNFPPRFSGLQFPNYSSELNVNALELDDSALYLCASSPSPGQGAGGTEAFFGQGTRLTVV.

In this sample, this clone turned up once. The V call is TRBV7-2, the J call TRBJ1-5; D might be TRBD1 (5 bases). CDR3 length equals 15 residues. Between the trimmed V and J ends, which lost 5 bases and 4 bases, there was a span of 15 bases. CDR1 and CDR2 from the germline V gene are SGHTA and FQGNSA. In DNA, the CDR3 is TGTGCCAGCAGCGCGGACACGCTGTCAAATCAGCCCCAGCATTTT. Amino acid sequence: CASSADTLSNQPQHF.

V usage is TRBV7-9 and J usage is TRBJ2-7, with 7 bases lining up with TRBD1. The CDR3 is 15 residues long. The trim removed 5 bases at V and 2 bases at J, leaving 9 bases unmatched. Per germline, CDR1 SEHNR and CDR2 FQNEAQ (reference sequence). This chain's CDR3 is CASSPQGQKPYEQYF. Here the CDR3 DNA reads TGTGCCAGCAGCCCGCAGGGACAGAAGCCCTACGAGCAGTACTTC.

The gene calls are TRBV27 and TRBJ1-4; D is undetermined. The CDR3 consists of 12 residues. Germline V gene sequence: CDR1 MNHEY, CDR2 SMNVEV (reference sequence). Trimming stripped 4 bases from V and 7 bases from J, with 7 bases between. The CDR3 nucleotides are TGTGCCAGCAGTTCACGGGGTGAAAAACTGTTTTTT. This codes for CASSSRGEKLFF. The complete variable domain, with remaining parts taken from reference TRBV27 and TRBJ1-4, reads EAQVTQNPRYLITVTGKKLTVTCSQNMNHEYMSWYRQDPGLGLRQIYYSMNVEVTDKGDVPEGYKVSRKEKRNFPLILESPSPNQTSLYFCASSSRGEKLFFGSGTQLSVL.

The rearrangement joins TRBV18 to TRBJ1-4; TRBD1 is a possible D gene (5 bases). The CDR3 is 14 amino acids. Trimming took 3 bases from V and 10 from J, leaving 15 bases between them. Germline assignment: CDR1 KGHSH and CDR2 LQKENI. CDR3 region: CASSPSGGEGKLFF. CDR3 bases: TGTGCCAGCTCACCCAGCGGAGGGGAGGGAAAACTGTTTTTT.

This clone was counted a few times. V usage is TRBV28 and J usage is TRBJ2-1; 9 bases match TRBD2. In germline, CDR1 is MDHEN, CDR2 SYDVKM. V shed 5 bases and J 3 bases; nucleotides not matched to a gene: 2. The length of the CDR3 is 14 residues. The chain's CDR3 is CASSIAGVYNEQFF. The CDR3 DNA reads TGTGCCAGCAGTATAGCGGGAGTCTACAATGAGCAGTTCTTC.

On this clone: A clone one base away is much larger, so this may be a read error. The V and J genes are TRBV9 and TRBJ1-5; D is unclear. Germline CDR1 reads SGDLS; CDR2 reads YYNGEE. The CDR3 is 12 amino acids. V was pared by 7 bases and J by 1 base, with 6 bases between. CDR3 region: CASSGSNQPQHF. The CDR3 region has the DNA TGTGCCAGCTCGGGGAGCAATCAGCCCCAGCATTTT.

Details on this clone: This same CDR3 is encoded by further DNA sequences in the sample. The chain uses TRBV18 and TRBJ1-5; D uncertain. With 2 bases removed from V and 4 bases from J, the gap between germline ends came to 6 bases. Germline V gene sequence: CDR1 KGHSH, CDR2 LQKENI. The CDR3 length is 13 residues. CDR3 nucleotide sequence: TGTGCCAGCTCACCAGGCCTTAATCAGCCCCAGCATTTT. Translation: CASSPGLNQPQHF.

The chain is built from TRBV5-1 and TRBJ2-3; D gene ambiguous. The CDR3 spans 15 residues. Trimming took 0 bases from V and 5 from J, leaving 13 bases between them. The germline CDR1 and CDR2 sequences are SGHRS and YFSETQ. The CDR3 protein is CASSLAMGTGDTQYF. The CDR3, as DNA: TGCGCCAGCAGCTTGGCGATGGGAACGGGAGATACGCAGTATTTT. Supplemented by reference TRBV5-1 and TRBJ2-3, the full variable domain reads KAGVTQTPRYLIKTRGQQVTLSCSPISGHRSVSWYQQTPGQGLQFLFEYFSETQRNKGNFPGRFSGRQFSNSRSEMNVSTLELGDSALYLCASSLAMGTGDTQYFGPGTRLTVL.

J is TRBJ1-5 and V is TRBV6-1, with 9 bases that match TRBD1. Looked up from germline, CDR1 is MNHNS and CDR2 is SASEGT. V gave up 6 bases and J gave up 6 bases; unmatched junction bases: 12. The CDR3 is 16 amino acids. The CDR3, as DNA: TGTGCCAGCAGAGAAATCACAGGGGGCGAGGGTCAGCCCCAGCATTTT. The encoded protein is CASREITGGEGQPQHF.

This clone showed up just once. The genes are TRBV5-4 and TRBJ2-2; 8 bases are shared with TRBD1. The V gene end was trimmed by 3 bases and the J gene end by 4 bases; junction bases not matched to a gene: 5. The CDR3 sequence is 15 residues long. Germline V lookup: CDR1 SGHNT, CDR2 YYREEE (reference sequence). The CDR3 is CASSSLTGGTGELFF. CDR3 sequence (DNA): TGTGCCAGCAGCTCCCTTACAGGGGGCACCGGGGAGCTGTTTTTT.

The chain links TRBV10-1 to TRBJ1-2; perhaps TRBD1 as D (5 bases). V lost 4 bases and J lost 6, with 12 bases in between. The CDR3 spans 13 residues. CDR1 WNHNN and CDR2 SYGVQD come from the germline V gene (reference sequence). CDR3: CASSGRGPDGYTF. DNA of the CDR3: TGCGCCAGCAGTGGGAGGGGCCCAGATGGCTACACCTTC.

The CDR3 bases are TGTGCCAGCAGCCAAGAGAGCACCGGGGAGCTGTTTTTT. As protein: CASSQESTGELFF. The chain employs TRBV14 and TRBJ2-2, with no clear D. This CDR3 has 13 amino acids. Germline V lookup: CDR1 SGHDN, CDR2 FVKESK. The V end was cut by 0 bases, the J end by 4 bases, with 3 bases between.

In its sample, this clone was seen a few times. The CDR3 bases are TGTGCCAGCAGCTTACGGCTAGCGAACACCGGGGAGCTGTTTTTT. Protein product: CASSLRLANTGELFF. The chain has TRBV7-2 and TRBJ2-2, with no clear D. Germline V CDR1 and CDR2: SGHTA, FQGNSA. There are 15 residues in the CDR3. The germline V and J ends were trimmed by 2 bases and 0 bases, with 7 bases remaining between them.